This T cell receptor beta chain was recovered during a study of sequential checkpoint blockade in melanoma. The data were produced by immunoSEQ multiplex PCR, yet TCRdb's version contains in-frame clones alone and is incomplete. Here the sample spans some 17,000 clones, just over 70% being singletons. Treatment defined: randomized to nivolumab then ipilimumab (arm A) or the reverse (arm B). The clonotype comes from a human donor with melanoma. The sequences come from CD8+ T cells sorted from blood (inferred from file names), collected from a patient given nivolumab and ipilimumab in sequence.

The CDR3 coding sequence is TGTGCCTGCCCTCTGAGGGGGGGCGAAGGAAACACCATATATTTT. As protein: CACPLRGGEGNTIYF. The chain recombines TRBV7-9 with TRBJ1-3; tentatively, D is TRBD1 (6 bases). V lost 11 bases and J 4 bases, leaving 21 bases between the germline ends. Germline V gene data show CDR1 as SEHNR and CDR2 as FQNEAQ (reference sequence). The CDR3 totals 15 residues. The complete variable domain, with remaining parts taken from reference TRBV7-9 and TRBJ1-3, reads DTGVSQNPRHKITKRGQNVTFRCDPISEHNRLYWYRQTLGQGPEFLTYFQNEAQLEKSRLLSDRFSAERPKGSFSTLEIQRTEQGDSAMYLCACPLRGGEGNTIYFGEGSWLTVV.